The 8 T cell receptor beta chains given below trace back to one sample, sequenced in a study of blood T cell repertoires in COVID-19. The protocol was immunoSEQ multiplex PCR, while the TCRdb copy is restricted to in-frame clones and leaves out a portion. Of 150,000 or so clones listed, 75% to 90% were seen once; the top ten hold around 16%. Sample: peripheral blood. Receptors originate from a woman aged 40 to 50 with acute or convalescent COVID-19.

The chain carries TRBV6-1 and TRBJ2-3; 10 positions agree with TRBD2. Germline V gives CDR1 MNHNS, CDR2 SASEGT. Trimming at V came to 2 bases and at J to 7 bases, leaving 6 bases not matched to a gene. The CDR3 extends over 15 amino acids. This CDR3 is CASSEQAGGPHTQYF. CDR3 coding DNA: TGTGCCAGCAGTGAACAAGCGGGGGGGCCTCATACGCAGTATTTT.

The rearrangement joins TRBV11-2 to TRBJ1-6, with 7 bases lining up with TRBD1. The J segment lost 5 bases and the V segment lost 3 bases, leaving 4 bases of the junction unmatched. The CDR3 spans 15 residues. Looked up from germline, CDR1 is SGHAT and CDR2 is FQNNGV. Written as DNA, the CDR3 is TGTGCCAGCAGCTTCTATGGACAGGATAATTCACCCCTCCACTTT. It specifies CASSFYGQDNSPLHF.

The J gene is TRBJ2-2, the V gene TRBV11-3, with 7 positions matching TRBD1. With 5 bases clipped from V and 7 bases from J, the junction kept 4 bases outside the gene matches. The CDR3 loop spans 13 amino acids. Per germline, CDR1 SGHNT and CDR2 YENEEA. The CDR3 loop reads CASSNRGGGELFF. CDR3 nucleotides: TGTGCCAGCAGCAACAGGGGCGGCGGGGAGCTGTTTTTT.

This chain links TRBV7-2 with TRBJ2-1; no clear D. The CDR3 has 15 amino acids. CDR1 and CDR2 from the germline V gene are SGHTA and FQGNSA. Between the trimmed V and J ends, which lost 0 bases and 1 base, there was a span of 7 bases. Written as DNA, the CDR3 is TGTGCCAGCAGCTTAGCCTTGCGATCCTACAATGAGCAGTTCTTC. It specifies CASSLALRSYNEQFF.

This chain uses TRBV6-5 with TRBJ1-6, with a possible D match to TRBD1 (6 bases). Germline CDR1 is MNHEY and CDR2 is SVGAGI. The germline V and J ends were trimmed by 5 bases and 10 bases, with 18 bases remaining between them. This CDR3 spans 15 amino acids. CDR3 residues: CASSLQGPPASPLHF. CDR3 DNA: TGTGCCAGCAGTCTACAGGGCCCTCCAGCATCACCCCTCCACTTT.

The genes are TRBV5-1 and TRBJ2-2, with 9 bases that match TRBD2. The CDR3 has 15 amino acids. Losses at the gene ends were 7 bases for V and 0 bases for J; bases not matched to a gene: 4. In germline, CDR1 is SGHRS, CDR2 YFSETQ. The CDR3 reads CASYIAGANTGELFF. As DNA, the CDR3 is TGCGCCAGCTACATAGCGGGAGCGAACACCGGGGAGCTGTTTTTT.

This chain connects TRBV15 to TRBJ2-2, with 10 bases lining up with TRBD2. CDR1 is LNHNV and CDR2 is YYDKDF in the germline V gene (reference sequence). The J segment lost 4 bases and the V segment lost 5 bases, leaving 7 bases of the junction unmatched. The CDR3 has 16 amino acids. DNA of the CDR3: TGTGCCACCAGCGACGGTAGCGGGAGGACCACCGGGGAGCTGTTTTTT. It translates to CATSDGSGRTTGELFF.

V is TRBV9 and J is TRBJ2-1, with no clear D. V lost 0 bases and J lost 4, with 8 bases in between. The CDR3 runs to 14 residues. CDR1 is SGDLS and CDR2 is YYNGEE in the germline V gene. CDR3 coding DNA: TGTGCCAGCAGCGTAGGGTACAGATACAATGAGCAGTTCTTC. It translates to CASSVGYRYNEQFF.